This note documents a single T cell receptor beta chain sequence. What it binds is unknown. This sample is drawn from a study of T cell responses to AZD1222 COVID-19 vaccine. Study-wide results and limits: Researchers took repertoire samples only after the peak T cell response had come. Donor demographics were predominantly white British with a female majority; clonal diversity may be underestimated.

Repertoires were generated with immunoSEQ multiplex PCR, while TCRdb's copy carries only in-frame clones and drops some. The sample contains roughly 170,000 clones, about 90% of which appear only once. The CDR3 sequence is 16 residues long. Trimming removed 5 bases from V and 5 bases from J; junction bases left unmatched: 11. Germline loops: CDR1 SGHTA, CDR2 FQGNSA. This specimen consisted of peripheral blood, obtained on day 0 of AZD1222 vaccination. This TCR was recovered from an adult in good health. The V gene is TRBV7-2, the J gene TRBJ1-3; 8 bases map to TRBD1. CDR3 amino acids: CASSGGRRQGRNTIYF. The CDR3 coding sequence is TGTGCCAGCAGCGGGGGGAGGAGACAGGGGAGAAACACCATATATTTT.